This T cell receptor (beta chain) was retrieved from a study of T cell repertoires in cytomegalovirus infection. About the research overall: Carrying CMV and the relevant HLA type showed in public TCR beta signatures.

V was clipped by 0 bases and J by 7 bases, with 21 bases between them. CDR3 length: 17 amino acids. Germline CDR1 LGHDT, CDR2 YNNKEL (reference sequence). Overall study results and limits: It was HLA-C-restricted CMV-specific TCR beta clonotypes that dominated the response ex vivo. Summed frequency of shared TCR beta families picked out CMV carriers who also had the relevant HLA.

One entry per CDR3 protein results from TCRdb running MiXCR on the reads. The table lists 450,000 to 600,000 distinct CDR3 sequences, roughly 12% of them singletons. This clonotype was seen ten or more times. Its antigen remains unknown. The sequenced sample was PBMCs. J is TRBJ1-1 and V is TRBV3-1; the D is unclear. The receptor was derived from a human donor in good health (CMV status not recorded). Some clones in this sample may be carry-over from other donors' samples. CDR3 nucleotide sequence: TGTGCCAGCAGCCAAGAGGAAAGGGCACTATCTGGCGGTGAAGCTTTCTTT. Translated: CASSQEERALSGGEAFF.